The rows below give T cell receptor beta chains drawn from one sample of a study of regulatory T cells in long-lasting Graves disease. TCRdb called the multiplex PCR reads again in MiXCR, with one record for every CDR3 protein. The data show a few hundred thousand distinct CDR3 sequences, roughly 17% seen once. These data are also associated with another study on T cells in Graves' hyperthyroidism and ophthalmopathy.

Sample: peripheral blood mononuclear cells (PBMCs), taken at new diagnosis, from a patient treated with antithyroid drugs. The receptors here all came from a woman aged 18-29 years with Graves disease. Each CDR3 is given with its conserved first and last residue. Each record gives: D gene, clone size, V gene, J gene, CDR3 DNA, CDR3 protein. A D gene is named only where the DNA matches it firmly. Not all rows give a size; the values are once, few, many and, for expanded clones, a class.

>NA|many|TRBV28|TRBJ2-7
TGTGCCAGCAGCATGACCAGTCCTGTAAAATACGAGCAGTACTTC
CASSMTSPVKYEQYF
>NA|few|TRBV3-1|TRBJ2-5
TGTGCCAGCAGCCAACCGACTGGAGCTACCCAGTACTTC
CASSQPTGATQYF
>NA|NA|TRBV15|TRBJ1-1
TGTGCCACCAGCCCCTCTGGCTTCGGGGCAGGGGACACTGAAGCTTTCTTT
CATSPSGFGAGDTEAFF
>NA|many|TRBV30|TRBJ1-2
TGTGCCTGGAGGAGGGGCGGTGGCTACACCTTC
CAWRRGGGYTF
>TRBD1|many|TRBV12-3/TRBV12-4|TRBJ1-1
TGTGCCAGCAGTCCCACAGGGGGAAGAGTGAACACTGAAGCTTTCTTT
CASSPTGGRVNTEAFF
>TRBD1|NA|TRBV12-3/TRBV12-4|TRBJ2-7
TGTGCCAGCAGCCGGACAGGGATATCCTACGAGCAGTACTTC
CASSRTGISYEQYF
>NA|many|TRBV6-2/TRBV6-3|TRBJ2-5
TGTGCCAGCAGTTACCCAGGGCGTCCAGAGACCCAGTACTTC
CASSYPGRPETQYF
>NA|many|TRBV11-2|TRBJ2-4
TGTGCCAGCAGCTTAGGTCAAAACATTCAGTACTTC
CASSLGQNIQYF
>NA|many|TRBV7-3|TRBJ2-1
TGTGCCAGCAGCTTAGGCGGTGGGAGGAGGTCCTACAATGAGCAGTTCTTC
CASSLGGGRRSYNEQFF
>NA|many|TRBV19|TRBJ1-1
TGTGCCAGTAGTATACTTCAGAACACTGAAGCTTTCTTT
CASSILQNTEAFF
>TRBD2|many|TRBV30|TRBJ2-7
TGTGCCTGGAGTCCCCGGGCGGGACTAGTCTCCTACGAGCAGTACTTC
CAWSPRAGLVSYEQYF
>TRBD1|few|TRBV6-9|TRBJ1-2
TGTGCCAGCAGTTCCGGGGACAGCACCGGGGGCTACACCTTC
CASSSGDSTGGYTF
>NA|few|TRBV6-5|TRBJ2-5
TGTGCCAGCAGTTACCCGGGAGTCGCAGAGACCCAGTACTTC
CASSYPGVAETQYF
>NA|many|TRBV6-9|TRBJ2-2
TGTGCCAGCAGTTATCAGGGTCTCGCGAACACCGGGGAGCTGTTTTTT
CASSYQGLANTGELFF
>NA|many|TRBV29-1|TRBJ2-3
TGCAGCGTTGAGAAAAGCACAGATACGCAGTATTTT
CSVEKSTDTQYF
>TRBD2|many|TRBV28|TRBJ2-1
TGTGCCAGCTGGCTAGCGGGGAATAACAATGAGCAGTTCTTC
CASWLAGNNNEQFF
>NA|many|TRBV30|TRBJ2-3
TGTGCCTGGAGGAGGGGGGTAGATACGCAGTATTTT
CAWRRGVDTQYF
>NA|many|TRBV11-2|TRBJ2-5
TGTGCCAGCAGTTTGGACAACCAAGAGACCCAGTACTTC
CASSLDNQETQYF
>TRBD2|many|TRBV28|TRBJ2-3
TGTGCCAGCACGGGAGGGCAGGTAGATACGCAGTATTTT
CASTGGQVDTQYF
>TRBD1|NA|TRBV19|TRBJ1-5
TGTGCCAGTAGGCCCGGGACAGGTTATAGCAATCAGCCCCAGCATTTT
CASRPGTGYSNQPQHF
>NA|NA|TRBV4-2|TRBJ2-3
TGTGCCAGCAGCCAAGGTCTCGCTAGCACAGATACGCAGTATTTT
CASSQGLASTDTQYF
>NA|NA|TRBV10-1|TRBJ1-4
TGCGCCAGCAGTGAGACCCCGGCTAATGAAAAACTGTTTTTT
CASSETPANEKLFF
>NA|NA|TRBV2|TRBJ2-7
TGTGCCAGCTTCATCGCTGTTGTCGAGCAGTACTTC
CASFIAVVEQYF
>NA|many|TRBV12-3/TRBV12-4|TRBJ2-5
TGTGCCAGCAGTTTTTCCCAAGAGACCCAGTACTTC
CASSFSQETQYF
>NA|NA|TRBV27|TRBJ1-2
TGTGCCAGCAGTTCCAGAATGGGGACCCATGGCTACACCTTC
CASSSRMGTHGYTF
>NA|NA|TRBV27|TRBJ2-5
TGTGCCAGCAGCCCACGGGGGTACGAGACCCAGTACTTC
CASSPRGYETQYF
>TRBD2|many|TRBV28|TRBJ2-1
TGTGCCAGCAGTTTATGGCTAGCGGGAAGGAATGAGCAGTTCTTC
CASSLWLAGRNEQFF